Each of the 17 T cell receptor beta chains below was sequenced from the same sample in a study of T cell responses to AZD1222 COVID-19 vaccine. Assay used: immunoSEQ multiplex PCR; TCRdb lists only in-frame clones, some missing. The sample lists over 100,000 clones; approximately 90% were seen once. Sequencing was performed on peripheral blood, taken on day 0 of AZD1222 vaccination. The receptors were gathered from an adult in good health.

The V gene is TRBV7-9, the J gene TRBJ2-3, with D possibly being TRBD1 or TRBD2 (5 bases each). Between the trimmed V and J ends, which lost 7 bases and 6 bases, there was a span of 17 bases. The germline V gene has CDR1 SEHNR and CDR2 FQNEAQ (reference sequence). The CDR3 sequence is 14 residues long. In DNA form, the CDR3 reads TGTGCCAGCAATCTGGGGGTTCCGGGCGATACGCAGTATTTT. Protein sequence: CASNLGVPGDTQYF. Based on the CDR3 plus reference TRBV7-9 and TRBJ2-3, the full variable domain is DTGVSQNPRHKITKRGQNVTFRCDPISEHNRLYWYRQTLGQGPEFLTYFQNEAQLEKSRLLSDRFSAERPKGSFSTLEIQRTEQGDSAMYLCASNLGVPGDTQYFGPGTRLTVL.

V and J are TRBV10-2 and TRBJ1-5, with D uncertain. The germline gives CDR1 WSHSY, CDR2 SAAADI. This CDR3 is built from 12 residues. Trimming took off 3 bases at V and 4 bases at J, with 4 bases between the two ends. CDR3 residues: CASSDGNQPQHF. DNA of the CDR3: TGCGCCAGCAGTGACGGAAATCAGCCCCAGCATTTT.

A few counts support this clone. The chain recombines TRBV7-6 with TRBJ2-2, with 8 bases aligning to TRBD1. Germline V gives CDR1 SGHVS, CDR2 FNYEAQ. Trimming took 3 bases from V and 1 from J; bases not matched to a gene: 4. CDR3 length equals 16 residues. CDR3 DNA: TGTGCCAGCAGCTTTTCCGGGACAGGGAACACCGGGGAGCTGTTTTTT. Protein sequence: CASSFSGTGNTGELFF.

The genes are TRBV6-5 and TRBJ1-2; D is undetermined. The V end lost 4 bases, the J end lost 2 bases, and 14 bases lay between the germline ends. The CDR3 runs to 15 residues. The V gene's germline CDR1 is MNHEY and CDR2 SVGAGI. In DNA, the CDR3 is TGTGCCAGCAGTTCCCGGACGGAGGCGAACTATGGCTACACCTTC. It translates to CASSSRTEANYGYTF.

V usage is TRBV9 and J usage is TRBJ2-1, with TRBD2 matching 10 bases. After removal of 0 bases from V and 1 base from J, the junction contained 4 bases not matched to a gene. CDR1 and CDR2 (germline): SGDLS, YYNGEE. CDR3 length: 17 residues. The CDR3 DNA reads as TGTGCCAGCAGCGTAGCGGGTAGCGGGGGGTCCTACAATGAGCAGTTCTTC. Translation: CASSVAGSGGSYNEQFF.

This chain joins TRBV30 and TRBJ1-2; 8 nucleotides match TRBD1. The germline gives CDR1 GTSNPN, CDR2 SVGIG (reference sequence). V dropped 2 bases and J dropped 5; count of bases not matched to a gene: 4. The CDR3 is 13 residues long. The CDR3 loop reads CAWSRDRPYGYTF. The CDR3 DNA is TGTGCCTGGAGTAGGGACAGGCCATATGGCTACACCTTC.

This rearrangement joins TRBV4-2 to TRBJ2-7; unclear D gene. Trimming shortened V by 0 bases and J by 1 base, and 7 bases separated the two germline ends. This CDR3 is 14 amino acids long. CDR1 and CDR2 (germline): LGHNA, YNFKEQ. For the CDR3, the DNA is TGTGCCAGCAGCCAAGAAGTGATTTCCTACGAGCAGTACTTC. It yields the protein CASSQEVISYEQYF.

The chain carries TRBV9 and TRBJ1-1, with a tentative D call TRBD1 (6 bases). V lost 0 bases and J 7 bases, leaving 16 bases between the germline ends. CDR3 length: 15 residues. Germline CDR1 and CDR2: SGDLS and YYNGEE. This CDR3 is CASSVVGQGQREAFF. CDR3 nucleotides: TGTGCCAGCAGCGTAGTGGGGCAGGGGCAGCGTGAAGCTTTCTTT.

J is TRBJ1-3 and V is TRBV3-1 (or the pseudogene TRBV3-2); no clear D. Trimming shortened V by 5 bases and J by 0 bases, and 14 bases separated the two germline ends. Germline values: CDR1 LGHDT, CDR2 YNNKEL (reference sequence). There are 16 residues in the CDR3. In DNA, the CDR3 is TGTGCCAGCAGCTGCATTCGGACCACCTCTGGAAACACCATATATTTT. It is translated as CASSCIRTTSGNTIYF.

The chain couples TRBV4-2 to TRBJ2-4, with D possibly being TRBD2 (6 bases). Germline V gene sequence: CDR1 LGHNA, CDR2 YNFKEQ. V was shortened by 8 bases and J by 0 bases, with 14 bases between the two germline ends. The CDR3 spans 15 residues. The CDR3 DNA reads as TGTGCCAGCCCCGAAAAGGGACTAGCCAAAAACATTCAGTACTTC. As protein: CASPEKGLAKNIQYF.

The chain recombines TRBV19 with TRBJ2-1; D is uncertain. The ends were cut back, 3 bases at V and 1 base at J, with 13 bases in the middle. Germline-derived CDR1 and CDR2 are LNHDA and SQIVND (reference sequence). The CDR3 sequence is 16 residues long. The CDR3 sequence is CASSIYSGESYNEQFF. CDR3 sequence (DNA): TGTGCCAGTAGTATCTACTCAGGTGAATCCTACAATGAGCAGTTCTTC.

This chain uses TRBV9 with TRBJ2-2; no firm D call. The CDR3 consists of 13 residues. The germline V and J ends were trimmed by 6 bases and 6 bases, with 12 bases remaining between them. Germline V gives CDR1 SGDLS, CDR2 YYNGEE. CDR3 sequence (DNA): TGTGCCAGCACCTATTTAAGCGCCGGGGAGCTGTTTTTT. This gives the protein CASTYLSAGELFF. Full variable domain (missing parts from reference TRBV9 and TRBJ2-2): DSGVTQTPKHLITATGQRVTLRCSPRSGDLSVYWYQQSLDQGLQFLIQYYNGEERAKGNILERFSAQQFPDLHSELNLSSLELGDSALYFCASTYLSAGELFFGEGSRLTVL.

The gene calls are TRBV7-9 and TRBJ2-7; possible D gene TRBD1, 5 bases. V lost 3 bases to trimming and J lost 12 bases, with 21 bases between them. This CDR3 spans 14 amino acids. Germline-derived CDR1 and CDR2 are SEHNR and FQNEAQ (reference sequence). As DNA, the CDR3 is TGTGCCAGCAGCTTTAACTCGGCCAGGGATTTAACGTACTTC. As protein: CASSFNSARDLTYF.

This clone was detected only once. CDR3 DNA sequence: TGTGCCAGCAGCTTAGAAGTTAGCGGCTTTTTGAGCTCCTACGAGCAGTACTTC. This codes for CASSLEVSGFLSSYEQYF. The rearrangement links TRBV7-8 to TRBJ2-7; a weak D match, TRBD2 (6 bases). CDR3 length equals 18 residues. CDR1 and CDR2 from the germline V gene are SGHVS and FQNEAQ. The ends were cut back, 1 base at V and 0 bases at J, with 19 bases in the middle.

The CDR3 DNA sequence: TGTGCCAGCAGTCCCACCGGGACAGGGGCCTATGGCTACACCTTC. Its protein is CASSPTGTGAYGYTF. The genes are TRBV28 and TRBJ1-2, with 10 bases aligning to TRBD1. After removal of 5 bases from V and 4 bases from J, the junction contained 7 bases not matched to a gene. CDR3 length equals 15 residues. The germline gives CDR1 MDHEN, CDR2 SYDVKM.

J is TRBJ2-2 and V is TRBV27, with D perhaps assigned TRBD1 or TRBD2 (5 bases each). This CDR3 is 17 amino acids long. V was pared by 4 bases and J by 2 bases, with 17 bases between. Germline values: CDR1 MNHEY, CDR2 SMNVEV (reference sequence). The CDR3 region is CASSSGAGRANTGELFF. The CDR3, as DNA: TGTGCCAGCAGTTCTGGTGCGGGCAGGGCCAACACCGGGGAGCTGTTTTTT.

By share, this clone ranks as medium-sized. The rearrangement links TRBV6-2 or TRBV6-3 to TRBJ2-3; 9 bases fit TRBD2. Germline V gene sequence: CDR1 MNHEY, CDR2 SVGEGT. J gave up 6 bases and V 0 bases, and 4 bases lay outside the gene matches. The CDR3 consists of 15 residues. The CDR3 reads CASSYSSGGLDTQYF. The DNA for the CDR3 is TGTGCCAGCAGTTACTCGAGCGGGGGGTTGGATACGCAGTATTTT.